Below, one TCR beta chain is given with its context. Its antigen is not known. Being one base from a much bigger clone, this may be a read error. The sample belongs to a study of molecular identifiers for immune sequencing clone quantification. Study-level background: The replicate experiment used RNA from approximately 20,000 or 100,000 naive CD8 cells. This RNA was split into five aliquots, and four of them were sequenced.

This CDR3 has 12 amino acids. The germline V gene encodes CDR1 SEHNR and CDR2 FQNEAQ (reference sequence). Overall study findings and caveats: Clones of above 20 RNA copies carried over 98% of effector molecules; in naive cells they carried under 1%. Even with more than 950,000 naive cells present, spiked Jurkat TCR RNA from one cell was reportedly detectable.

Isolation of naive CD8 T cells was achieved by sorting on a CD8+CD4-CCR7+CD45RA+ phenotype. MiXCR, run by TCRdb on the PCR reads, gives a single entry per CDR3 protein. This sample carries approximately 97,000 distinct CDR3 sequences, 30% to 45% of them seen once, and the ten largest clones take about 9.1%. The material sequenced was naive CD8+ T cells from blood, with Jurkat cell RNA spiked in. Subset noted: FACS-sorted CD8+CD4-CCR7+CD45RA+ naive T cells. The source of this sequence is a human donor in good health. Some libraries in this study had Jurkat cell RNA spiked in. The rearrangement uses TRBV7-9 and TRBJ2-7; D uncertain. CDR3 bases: TGTGCCAGCAGCTTAGGCACCTCCGAGCGGTACTTC. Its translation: CASSLGTSERYF.